This T cell receptor beta chain was recorded in a study of OX40 agonist ivuxolimab in advanced cancers. Background on the study: Ivuxolimab doses were 0.01, 0.1, 0.3, 1.5, 3 or 10 mg/kg every 2 weeks. Subjects had a mean age of about 65 years, with a range of roughly 20 to 79; just over 80% were male. Study observations and caveats: Antigen targets of the expanded peripheral T cells went undetermined.

Profiled with immunoSEQ multiplex PCR; TCRdb holds only in-frame clones, not every one. The data show 53,000 or so clones, 75% to 80% seen once. About this clone: The antigen is undetermined.

V lost 1 base and J lost 4; bases outside the gene matches: 2. The V gene's germline CDR1 is SGHRS and CDR2 YFSETQ. This CDR3 is 14 amino acids long. The starting material was CD4+ or CD8+ T cells sorted from blood, obtained in a trial of the OX40 agonist ivuxolimab. The gene calls are TRBV5-1 and TRBJ2-7, with 10 bases lining up with TRBD2. This receptor was taken from an adult with an advanced solid tumor such as melanoma, head and neck, liver or kidney cancer. This chain's CDR3 is CASSLRTSGYEQYF. The DNA for the CDR3 is TGCGCCAGCAGCTTGAGGACTAGCGGTTACGAGCAGTACTTC.